A single sample is the source of the 19 T cell receptor beta chains below, sequenced in a study of cytomegalovirus exposure and HLA in healthy donors. PCR was performed using 60 Vbeta and 13 Jbeta primers. TCRdb's copy holds only in-frame clones and misses some; the assay was immunoSEQ multiplex PCR. The sample has some 160,000 clones, 75% to 80% seen once; the top ten hold 1.7%. The sequenced sample consisted of PBMCs. Every receptor here comes from a woman in her 30s in good health and CMV-seronegative.

The chain uses TRBV5-1 and TRBJ1-1, with no clear D. There are 13 residues in the CDR3. V lost 3 bases to trimming and J lost 1 base, with 7 bases between them. Germline-derived CDR1 and CDR2 are SGHRS and YFSETQ. CDR3 loop: CASSYEGNTEAFF. As DNA, the CDR3 is TGCGCCAGCAGCTACGAGGGGAACACTGAAGCTTTCTTT.

This chain joins TRBV6-5 and TRBJ1-1; D is unresolved. The CDR3 loop spans 12 amino acids. Trimming removed 4 bases at V and 7 bases at J, with 10 bases between. Looked up from germline, CDR1 is MNHEY and CDR2 is SVGAGI. In nucleotides, the CDR3 is TGTGCCAGCAGTTCTATCACGGGTGAAGCTTTCTTT. Translation: CASSSITGEAFF.

This chain uses TRBV7-3 with TRBJ2-5, with a weak D call TRBD2 (5 bases). The CDR3 runs to 17 residues. Germline lookup yields CDR1 SGHTA and CDR2 FQGTGA. Trimming cost V 5 bases and J 2 bases, with 21 bases left between them. The CDR3 is CASSPEPGSRDQETQYF. The CDR3 DNA reads TGTGCCAGCAGCCCAGAGCCGGGGTCGAGAGATCAAGAGACCCAGTACTTC.

This rearrangement joins TRBV29-1 to TRBJ1-2, with D maybe TRBD1 (6 bases). The CDR3 sequence is 17 residues long. Trimming took 3 bases from V and 4 from J, leaving 24 bases between them. Germline CDR1 SQVTM, CDR2 ANQGSEA. The CDR3 nucleotides are TGCAGCGTTGAGGGAGCGGACAGCGTTCGAAGGAGCTATGGCTACACCTTC. Amino acid sequence: CSVEGADSVRRSYGYTF.

The chain is built from TRBV20-1 and TRBJ1-1; D possibly corresponds to TRBD1 (5 bases). Germline V CDR1 and CDR2: DFQATT, SNEGSKA (reference sequence). V lost 5 bases and J lost 3, with 7 bases in between. This CDR3 has 11 residues. CDR3 loop: CSASGHTEAFF. CDR3 DNA: TGCAGTGCTTCAGGGCACACTGAAGCTTTCTTT.

The chain carries TRBV7-8 and TRBJ1-6; D remains ambiguous. Per the germline V gene, CDR1 is SGHVS and CDR2 is FQNEAQ. The CDR3 extends over 16 amino acids. V dropped 5 bases and J dropped 10 bases, with 21 bases sitting between them. The CDR3 DNA reads TGTGCCAGCAGCCCCCATGAGGGAGGCGTGAGCTCACCCCTCCACTTT. This translates into CASSPHEGGVSSPLHF.

This chain joins TRBV5-4 and TRBJ2-2; D is possibly TRBD2 (5 bases). The germline V gene encodes CDR1 SGHNT and CDR2 YYREEE (reference sequence). The CDR3 spans 14 residues. V lost 3 bases and J lost 4, with 10 bases in between. The chain's CDR3 is CASSSQDFTGELFF. The CDR3 coding sequence is TGTGCCAGCAGCTCCCAGGACTTCACCGGGGAGCTGTTTTTT.

The gene calls are TRBV25-1 and TRBJ1-2; D not resolved. Germline V CDR1 and CDR2: MGHDK, SYGVNS. This CDR3 has 12 residues. V lost 10 bases, J lost 5 bases, and 14 bases lay in between. The CDR3 nucleotides are TGTGCCACCGCCAGGCCGGGGTATGGCTACACCTTC. Its translation: CATARPGYGYTF.

This clone was seen ten or more times. The chain couples TRBV5-5 to TRBJ1-1; the D gene is possibly TRBD1 (5 bases). V shed 0 bases and J shed 1 base, with 13 bases lying between them. Looked up from germline, CDR1 is SGHKS and CDR2 is YYEKEE (reference sequence). The CDR3 sequence is 16 residues long. The CDR3 is CASSLARTQPNTEAFF. In DNA form, the CDR3 reads TGTGCCAGCAGCTTGGCCAGGACACAACCGAACACTGAAGCTTTCTTT. The whole variable domain, filled in from reference TRBV5-5 and TRBJ1-1, reads DAGVTQSPTHLIKTRGQQVTLRCSPISGHKSVSWYQQVLGQGPQFIFQYYEKEERGRGNFPDRFSARQFPNYSSELNVNALLLGDSALYLCASSLARTQPNTEAFFGQGTRLTVV.

The chain has TRBV11-3 and TRBJ2-5; TRBD2 agrees at 7 bases. After removal of 6 bases from V and 2 bases from J, the junction contained 6 bases not matched to a gene. The CDR3 covers 14 residues. Germline V gene lookup returns CDR1 SGHNT and CDR2 YENEEA. CDR3 protein: CASSLRGGQETQYF. Here the CDR3 DNA reads TGTGCCAGCAGTCTACGCGGGGGTCAAGAGACCCAGTACTTC.

The chain recombines TRBV5-1 with TRBJ1-3; 7 bases agree with TRBD1. With 2 bases clipped from V and 1 base from J, the junction kept 6 bases outside the gene matches. The V gene's germline CDR1 is SGHRS and CDR2 YFSETQ. The length of the CDR3 is 16 residues. DNA of the CDR3: TGCGCCAGCAGCTTCGAACAGGGGTCATCTGGAAACACCATATATTTT. Translating it yields CASSFEQGSSGNTIYF.

In its sample, this clone was seen once. This rearrangement joins TRBV5-4 to TRBJ1-1, with a possible D match to TRBD1 (5 bases). V was cut by 4 bases and J by 11 bases, with 15 bases left in between. The CDR3 covers 12 residues. CDR1 and CDR2 from the germline V gene are SGHNT and YYREEE (reference sequence). In DNA, the CDR3 is TGTGCCAGCAGCAGCGGGACGCGAGGGGCTTTCTTT. It yields the protein CASSSGTRGAFF.

The chain combines TRBV18 with TRBJ2-2, with 7 bases identical to TRBD1. The CDR3 extends over 15 amino acids. V was clipped by 4 bases and J by 5 bases; unmatched bases: 7. The V gene's germline CDR1 is KGHSH and CDR2 LQKENI. As DNA, the CDR3 is TGTGCCAGCTCACGAGACAGGGAACGGACCGGGGAGCTGTTTTTT. This sequence encodes CASSRDRERTGELFF.

The V gene is TRBV7-2, the J gene TRBJ2-3; a possible D gene is TRBD2 (5 bases). Germline lookup yields CDR1 SGHTA and CDR2 FQGNSA. With 4 bases removed from V and 2 bases from J, the gap between germline ends came to 7 bases. The CDR3 contains 13 residues. The CDR3 DNA is TGTGCCAGCAGCTCGAGGGACACAGATACGCAGTATTTT. Translation: CASSSRDTDTQYF.

The chain employs TRBV6-5 and TRBJ2-7, with TRBD2 matching over 8 bases. Germline lookup yields CDR1 MNHEY and CDR2 SVGAGI. After removal of 4 bases from V and 3 bases from J, the junction contained 8 bases not matched to a gene. This CDR3 is built from 15 residues. CDR3 loop: CASSSWGLGDYEQYF. The CDR3 DNA follows: TGTGCCAGCAGTTCCTGGGGACTAGGGGACTACGAGCAGTACTTC.

The rearrangement joins TRBV19 to TRBJ1-4; D unclear. V was cut by 5 bases and J by 4 bases, with 8 bases left in between. The germline gives CDR1 LNHDA, CDR2 SQIVND (reference sequence). The CDR3 spans 13 residues. Here the CDR3 DNA reads TGTGCCAGTAGTTGGCAGATTAATGAAAAACTGTTTTTT. This gives the protein CASSWQINEKLFF.

This chain uses TRBV27 with TRBJ1-1; 8 bases agree with TRBD1. The CDR3 spans 13 residues. V was clipped by 6 bases and J by 3 bases; unmatched bases: 3. Germline-derived CDR1 and CDR2 are MNHEY and SMNVEV (reference sequence). The CDR3 region is CASSQGAYTEAFF. CDR3 in DNA: TGTGCCAGCAGCCAGGGGGCGTACACTGAAGCTTTCTTT.

Only one count was recorded for this clone. The rearrangement uses TRBV11-2 and TRBJ1-1; D is perhaps TRBD1 (5 bases). This CDR3 is 12 amino acids long. The V end was cut by 10 bases, the J end by 3 bases, with 12 bases between. The germline V gene encodes CDR1 SGHAT and CDR2 FQNNGV. The CDR3 protein is CANSKGDTEAFF. The DNA of the CDR3 is TGTGCCAACTCTAAAGGGGACACTGAAGCTTTCTTT.

CDR3 in amino acids: CASSVGTSKQANYGYTF. The CDR3 DNA follows: TGTGCCAGCAGCGTCGGGACTTCGAAGCAAGCTAACTATGGCTACACCTTC. This chain connects TRBV7-3 to TRBJ1-2; perhaps TRBD1 as D (5 bases). The V gene's germline CDR1 is SGHTA and CDR2 FQGTGA. V lost 5 bases and J lost 0, with 19 bases in between. The CDR3 runs 17 residues.